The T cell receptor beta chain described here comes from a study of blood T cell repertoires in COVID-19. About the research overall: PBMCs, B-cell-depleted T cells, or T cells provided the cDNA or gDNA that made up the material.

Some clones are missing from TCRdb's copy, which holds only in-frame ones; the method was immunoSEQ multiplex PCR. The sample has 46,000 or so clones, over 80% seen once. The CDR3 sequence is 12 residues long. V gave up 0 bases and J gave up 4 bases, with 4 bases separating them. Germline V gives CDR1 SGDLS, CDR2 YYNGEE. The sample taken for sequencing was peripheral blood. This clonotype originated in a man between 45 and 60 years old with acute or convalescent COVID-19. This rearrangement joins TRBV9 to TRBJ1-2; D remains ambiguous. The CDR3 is CASSVGSYGYTF. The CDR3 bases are TGTGCCAGCAGCGTAGGCAGCTATGGCTACACCTTC.